This T cell receptor (beta chain) was retrieved from a study of blood T cell repertoires in COVID-19. Study context: From the United States, Italy and Spain came samples of acute and convalescent COVID-19. The analysed material was cDNA or gDNA that came from T cells, B-cell-depleted T cells, or PBMCs.

Original analysis: Amplified reference gene primers provided the basis for estimating nucleated cell counts. Data came from immunoSEQ multiplex PCR; TCRdb stores just in-frame clones and leaves some out. V and J calls and clone size come straight from that table; D and trimming were deduced from the DNA. The repertoire holds under 150,000 clones, with 76% as singletons. The CDR3 covers 16 residues. The germline gives CDR1 MDHEN, CDR2 SYDVKM. V was trimmed by 0 bases and J by 2 bases, leaving 12 bases between them. Sequenced input: peripheral blood. V gene TRBV28 combines with J gene TRBJ2-3; tentatively, D is TRBD1 (6 bases). The receptor was isolated from a woman older than 75 with active or convalescent COVID-19. This CDR3 is CASSLWGTRPTDTQYF. As DNA, the CDR3 is TGTGCCAGCAGTTTATGGGGGACACGCCCCACAGATACGCAGTATTTT.